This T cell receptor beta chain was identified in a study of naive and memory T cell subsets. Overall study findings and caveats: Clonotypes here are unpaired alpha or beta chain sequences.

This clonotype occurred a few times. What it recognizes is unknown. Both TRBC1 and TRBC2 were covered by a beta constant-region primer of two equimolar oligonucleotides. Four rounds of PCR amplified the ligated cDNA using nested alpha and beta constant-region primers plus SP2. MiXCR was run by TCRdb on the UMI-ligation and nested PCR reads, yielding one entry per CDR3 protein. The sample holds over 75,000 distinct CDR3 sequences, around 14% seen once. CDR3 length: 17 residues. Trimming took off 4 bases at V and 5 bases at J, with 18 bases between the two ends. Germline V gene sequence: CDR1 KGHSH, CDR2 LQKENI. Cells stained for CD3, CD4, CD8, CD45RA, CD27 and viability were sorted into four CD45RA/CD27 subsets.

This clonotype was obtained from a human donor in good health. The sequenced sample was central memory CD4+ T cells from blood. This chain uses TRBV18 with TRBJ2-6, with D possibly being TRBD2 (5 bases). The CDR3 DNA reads TGTGCCAGCTCACGCGGACTTTGGGAAGTCAGGGCCAACGTCCTGACTTTC. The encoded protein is CASSRGLWEVRANVLTF.